This is a list of T cell receptor beta chains from one sample in a study of beta chain features in type 1 diabetes. Clones were sequenced by immunoSEQ multiplex PCR, and TCRdb holds only the in-frame ones, with some missing. The data contain 250,000 to 300,000 clones, 24% of them seen just once; the ten biggest clones take up about 0.011%. Sample: naive CD4+ T cells from blood. The receptor source for this set is a woman aged 25 to 39 with type 1 diabetes. Each CDR3 is given with its conserved first and last residue. Fields, in order: J gene, clone size, D gene, V gene, CDR3 protein, CDR3 DNA. The D gene is left open where the match is weak. Only part of the rows carry a size: once, few, many, or a class if the clone is expanded.

j_call: TRBJ2-6; clone_size: .; d_call: .; v_call: TRBV4-1; cdr3_aa: CASTRLEPGSGANVLTF; cdr3_nt: TGCGCCAGCACCCGACTCGAGCCGGGGTCCGGGGCCAACGTCCTGACTTTC
j_call: TRBJ2-7; clone_size: .; d_call: TRBD1; v_call: TRBV28; cdr3_aa: CASSLSGQAFSYEQYF; cdr3_nt: TGTGCCAGCAGTTTATCGGGACAGGCATTCTCCTACGAGCAGTACTTC
j_call: TRBJ2-1; clone_size: .; d_call: .; v_call: TRBV30; cdr3_aa: CAWSNGGSDEQFF; cdr3_nt: TGTGCCTGGAGTAACGGGGGTAGCGATGAGCAGTTCTTC
j_call: TRBJ2-3; clone_size: .; d_call: .; v_call: TRBV29-1; cdr3_aa: CSVHIPGDTQYF; cdr3_nt: TGCAGCGTCCACATCCCGGGAGATACGCAGTATTTT
j_call: TRBJ1-2; clone_size: .; d_call: .; v_call: TRBV4-2; cdr3_aa: CASSQDWRGSYGYTF; cdr3_nt: TGTGCCAGCAGCCAAGATTGGAGGGGCAGCTATGGCTACACCTTC
j_call: TRBJ1-1; clone_size: .; d_call: TRBD1; v_call: TRBV9; cdr3_aa: CASSRTGMNTEAFF; cdr3_nt: TGTGCCAGCAGCCGGACAGGAATGAACACTGAAGCTTTCTTT
j_call: TRBJ1-1; clone_size: .; d_call: .; v_call: TRBV15; cdr3_aa: CATSPGMNTEAFF; cdr3_nt: TGTGCCACCAGCCCGGGAATGAACACTGAAGCTTTCTTT
j_call: TRBJ2-2; clone_size: few; d_call: TRBD1; v_call: TRBV4-1; cdr3_aa: CASSYLQGAINTGELFF; cdr3_nt: TGCGCCAGCAGCTATTTACAGGGGGCTATCAACACCGGGGAGCTGTTTTTT
j_call: TRBJ2-3; clone_size: few; d_call: .; v_call: TRBV6-1; cdr3_aa: CASSFRVDTQYF; cdr3_nt: TGTGCCAGCAGCTTCAGGGTCGATACGCAGTATTTT
j_call: TRBJ2-6; clone_size: .; d_call: TRBD1; v_call: TRBV28; cdr3_aa: CASKAGGGGANVLTF; cdr3_nt: TGTGCCAGCAAGGCAGGGGGCGGAGGGGCCAACGTCCTGACTTTC
j_call: TRBJ2-7; clone_size: .; d_call: TRBD2; v_call: TRBV5-1; cdr3_aa: CASSPPGLAGREQYF; cdr3_nt: TGCGCCAGCAGCCCGCCGGGACTAGCGGGAAGGGAGCAGTACTTC
j_call: TRBJ1-1; clone_size: .; d_call: .; v_call: TRBV27; cdr3_aa: CASSFVGRDTEAFF; cdr3_nt: TGTGCCAGCAGTTTCGTAGGGCGGGACACTGAAGCTTTCTTT
j_call: TRBJ2-7; clone_size: .; d_call: TRBD1; v_call: TRBV29-1; cdr3_aa: CSVDRTGNNEQYF; cdr3_nt: TGCAGCGTCGATCGGACAGGGAACAACGAGCAGTACTTC
j_call: TRBJ1-1; clone_size: .; d_call: .; v_call: TRBV29-1; cdr3_aa: CSVGGDGTEAFF; cdr3_nt: TGCAGCGTTGGGGGGGATGGCACTGAAGCTTTCTTT
j_call: TRBJ2-7; clone_size: .; d_call: TRBD2; v_call: TRBV27; cdr3_aa: CASSLFGTSGSYEQYF; cdr3_nt: TGTGCCAGCAGTTTATTCGGGACTAGCGGGAGCTACGAGCAGTACTTC
j_call: TRBJ2-5; clone_size: .; d_call: .; v_call: TRBV30; cdr3_aa: CAWSSTGRETQYF; cdr3_nt: TGTGCCTGGAGCAGTACAGGGCGAGAGACCCAGTACTTC
j_call: TRBJ2-3; clone_size: few; d_call: .; v_call: TRBV9; cdr3_aa: CASRAGTVTDTQYF; cdr3_nt: TGTGCCAGCAGGGCCGGGACTGTCACAGATACGCAGTATTTT
j_call: TRBJ2-2; clone_size: .; d_call: .; v_call: TRBV19; cdr3_aa: CATFGRGLGLGTGELFF; cdr3_nt: TGTGCCACCTTCGGCAGGGGGCTAGGACTAGGGACCGGGGAGCTGTTTTTT
j_call: TRBJ2-1; clone_size: .; d_call: TRBD2; v_call: TRBV13; cdr3_aa: CASSLAPAGEYNEQFF; cdr3_nt: TGTGCCAGCAGCTTAGCTCCAGCGGGAGAGTACAATGAGCAGTTCTTC